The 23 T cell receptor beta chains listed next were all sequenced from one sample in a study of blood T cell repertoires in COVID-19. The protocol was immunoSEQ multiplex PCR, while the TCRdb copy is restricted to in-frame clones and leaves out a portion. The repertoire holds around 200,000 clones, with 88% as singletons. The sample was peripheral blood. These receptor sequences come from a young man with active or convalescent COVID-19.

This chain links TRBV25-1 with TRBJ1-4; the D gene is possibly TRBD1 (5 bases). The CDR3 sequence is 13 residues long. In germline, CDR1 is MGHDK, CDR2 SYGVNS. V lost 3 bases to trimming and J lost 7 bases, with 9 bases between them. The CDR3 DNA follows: TGTGCCAGCAGTGACAGGGTCGGTGAAAAACTGTTTTTT. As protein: CASSDRVGEKLFF. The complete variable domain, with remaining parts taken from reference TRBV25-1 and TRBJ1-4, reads EADIYQTPRYLVIGTGKKITLECSQTMGHDKMYWYQQDPGMELHLIHYSYGVNSTEKGDLSSESTVSRIRTEHFPLTLESARPSHTSQYLCASSDRVGEKLFFGSGTQLSVL.

CDR3 nucleotide sequence: TGTGCCAGCAGCTTAAACAGGATCGGGGAGACCCAGTACTTC. It is translated as CASSLNRIGETQYF. The rearrangement links TRBV11-2 to TRBJ2-5; maybe TRBD1 (5 bases). Germline CDR1 reads SGHAT; CDR2 reads FQNNGV. Trimming left V 2 bases short and J 5 bases short, with 12 bases between. There are 14 residues in the CDR3.

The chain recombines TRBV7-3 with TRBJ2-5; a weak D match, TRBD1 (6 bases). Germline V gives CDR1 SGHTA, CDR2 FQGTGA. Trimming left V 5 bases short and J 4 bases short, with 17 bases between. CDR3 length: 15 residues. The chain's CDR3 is CASSINSRGGETQYF. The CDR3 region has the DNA TGTGCCAGCAGCATAAACTCCAGGGGCGGAGAGACCCAGTACTTC.

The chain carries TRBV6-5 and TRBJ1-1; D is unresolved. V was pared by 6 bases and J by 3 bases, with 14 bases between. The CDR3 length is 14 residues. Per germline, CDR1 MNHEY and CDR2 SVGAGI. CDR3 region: CASSIGWQDTEAFF. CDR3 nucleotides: TGTGCCAGCAGCATAGGATGGCAGGACACTGAAGCTTTCTTT.

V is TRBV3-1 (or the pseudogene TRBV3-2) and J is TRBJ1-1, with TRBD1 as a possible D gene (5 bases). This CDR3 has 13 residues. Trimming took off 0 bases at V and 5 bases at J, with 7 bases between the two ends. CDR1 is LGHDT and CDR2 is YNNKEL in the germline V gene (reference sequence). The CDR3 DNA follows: TGTGCCAGCAGCCAAGAAGGGGTAACTGAAGCTTTCTTT. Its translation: CASSQEGVTEAFF.

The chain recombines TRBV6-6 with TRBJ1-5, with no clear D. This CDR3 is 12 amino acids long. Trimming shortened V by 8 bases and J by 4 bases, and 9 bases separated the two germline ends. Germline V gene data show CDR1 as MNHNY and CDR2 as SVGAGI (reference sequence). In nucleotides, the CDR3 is TGTGCCAGCTCCCCCAGAAATCAGCCCCAGCATTTT. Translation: CASSPRNQPQHF.

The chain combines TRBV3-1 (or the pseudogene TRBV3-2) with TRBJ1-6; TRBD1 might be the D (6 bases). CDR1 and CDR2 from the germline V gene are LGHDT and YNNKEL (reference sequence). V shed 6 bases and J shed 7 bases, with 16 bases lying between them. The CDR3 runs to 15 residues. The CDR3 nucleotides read TGTGCCAGCAGTCGCAATGCAGGGGCAAATTCACCCCTCCACTTT. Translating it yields CASSRNAGANSPLHF.

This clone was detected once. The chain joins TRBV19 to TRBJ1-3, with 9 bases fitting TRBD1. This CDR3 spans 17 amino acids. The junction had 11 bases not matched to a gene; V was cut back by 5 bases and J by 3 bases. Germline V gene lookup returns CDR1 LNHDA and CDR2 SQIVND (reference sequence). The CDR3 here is CASSPTGTGRIGNTIYF. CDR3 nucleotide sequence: TGTGCCAGTAGTCCAACCGGGACAGGGAGAATTGGAAACACCATATATTTT. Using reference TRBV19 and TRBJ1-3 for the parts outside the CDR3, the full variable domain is DGGITQSPKYLFRKEGQNVTLSCEQNLNHDAMYWYRQDPGQGLRLIYYSQIVNDFQKGDIAEGYSVSREKKESFPLTVTSAQKNPTAFYLCASSPTGTGRIGNTIYFGEGSWLTVV.

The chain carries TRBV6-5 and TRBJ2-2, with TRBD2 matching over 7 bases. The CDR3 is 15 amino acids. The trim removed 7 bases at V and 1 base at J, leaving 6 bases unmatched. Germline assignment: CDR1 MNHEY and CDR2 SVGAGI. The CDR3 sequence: CASTEGTKNTGELFF. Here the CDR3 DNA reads TGTGCCAGCACCGAGGGGACTAAGAACACCGGGGAGCTGTTTTTT.

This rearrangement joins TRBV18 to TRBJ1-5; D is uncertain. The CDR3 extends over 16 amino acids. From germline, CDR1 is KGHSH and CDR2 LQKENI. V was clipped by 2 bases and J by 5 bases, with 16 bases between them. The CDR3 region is CASSPLGGPTDQPQHF. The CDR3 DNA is TGTGCCAGCTCACCATTGGGAGGGCCCACCGATCAGCCCCAGCATTTT.

Here the CDR3 DNA reads TGTGCCAGCAGCTACGGACAGGCGAACACTGAAGCTTTCTTT. Its translation is CASSYGQANTEAFF. The rearrangement links TRBV7-2 to TRBJ1-1, with 7 bases that match TRBD1. This CDR3 is built from 14 residues. The germline CDR1 and CDR2 sequences are SGHTA and FQGNSA. The junction had 3 bases not matched to a gene; V was cut back by 4 bases and J by 1 base.

In DNA, the CDR3 is TGCGCCAGCAGCTTGTCAGTAAACTCTGGAAACACCATATATTTT. It is translated as CASSLSVNSGNTIYF. The chain has TRBV5-1 and TRBJ1-3, with unresolved D. The ends were cut back, 1 base at V and 0 bases at J, with 8 bases in the middle. This CDR3 contains 15 residues. The germline V gene encodes CDR1 SGHRS and CDR2 YFSETQ.

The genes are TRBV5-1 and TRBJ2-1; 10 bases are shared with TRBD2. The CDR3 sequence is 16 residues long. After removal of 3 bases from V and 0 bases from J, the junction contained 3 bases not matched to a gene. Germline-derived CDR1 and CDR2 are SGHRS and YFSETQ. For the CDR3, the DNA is TGCGCCAGCAGCTCTAGCGGGAGTAGCTCCTACAATGAGCAGTTCTTC. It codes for CASSSSGSSSYNEQFF.

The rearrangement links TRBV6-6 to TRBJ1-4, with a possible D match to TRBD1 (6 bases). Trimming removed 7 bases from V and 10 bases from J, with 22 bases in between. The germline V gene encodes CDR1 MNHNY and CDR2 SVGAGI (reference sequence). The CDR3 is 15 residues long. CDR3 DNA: TGTGCCAGCACCACAGAGCGGCAGGGGCGCGCAAAACTGTTTTTT. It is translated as CASTTERQGRAKLFF.

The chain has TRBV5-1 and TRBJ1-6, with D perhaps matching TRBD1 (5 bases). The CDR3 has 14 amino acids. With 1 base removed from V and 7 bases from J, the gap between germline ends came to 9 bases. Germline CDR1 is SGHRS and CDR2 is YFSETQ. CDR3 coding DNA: TGCGCCAGCAGCTTGCGGGGGGACAATTCACCCCTCCACTTT. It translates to CASSLRGDNSPLHF.

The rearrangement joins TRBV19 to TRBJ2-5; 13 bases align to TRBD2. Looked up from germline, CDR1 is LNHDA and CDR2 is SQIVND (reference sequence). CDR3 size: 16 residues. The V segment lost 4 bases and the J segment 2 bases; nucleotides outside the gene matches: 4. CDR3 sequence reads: CASSRQLAGGQETQYF. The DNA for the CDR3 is TGTGCCAGTAGTAGGCAACTAGCGGGGGGGCAAGAGACCCAGTACTTC.

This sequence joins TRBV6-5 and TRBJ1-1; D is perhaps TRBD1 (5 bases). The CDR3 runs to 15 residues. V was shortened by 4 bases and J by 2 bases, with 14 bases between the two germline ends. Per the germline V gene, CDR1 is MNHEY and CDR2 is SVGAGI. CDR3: CASSSGGGYNTEAFF. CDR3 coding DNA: TGTGCCAGCAGTTCCGGGGGGGGGTACAACACTGAAGCTTTCTTT.

CDR3 DNA: TGTGCCAGCAGCTCCAGCGGGAGGACCCCCAGCTCCTACAATGAGCAGTTCTTC. This codes for CASSSSGRTPSSYNEQFF. The rearrangement links TRBV7-9 to TRBJ2-1; 9 nucleotides align to TRBD2. The germline gives CDR1 SEHNR, CDR2 FQNEAQ (reference sequence). The ends lost 4 bases at V and 0 bases at J; junction bases unmatched: 10. The CDR3 is 18 residues long.

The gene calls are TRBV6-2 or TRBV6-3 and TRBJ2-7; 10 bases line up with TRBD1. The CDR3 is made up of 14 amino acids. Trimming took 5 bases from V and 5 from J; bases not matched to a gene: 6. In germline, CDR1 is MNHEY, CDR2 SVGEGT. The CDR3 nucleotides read TGTGCCAGCAGTCTAGGACAGGGGGACCACGAGCAGTACTTC. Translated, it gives CASSLGQGDHEQYF.

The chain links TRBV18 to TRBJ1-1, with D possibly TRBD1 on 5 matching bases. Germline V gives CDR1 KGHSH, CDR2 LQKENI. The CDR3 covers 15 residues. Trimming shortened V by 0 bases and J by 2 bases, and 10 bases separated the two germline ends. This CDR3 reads CASSPPDRHNTEAFF. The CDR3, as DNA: TGTGCCAGCTCACCACCCGACAGACATAACACTGAAGCTTTCTTT.

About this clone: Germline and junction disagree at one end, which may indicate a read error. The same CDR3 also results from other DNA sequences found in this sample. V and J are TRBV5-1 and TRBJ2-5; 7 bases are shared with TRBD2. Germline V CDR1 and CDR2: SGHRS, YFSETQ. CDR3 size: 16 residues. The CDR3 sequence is CASSLSRGGDQETQYF. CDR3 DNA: TGCGCTAGCAGCTTGTCCCGCGGGGGAGACCAAGAGACCCAGTACTTC.

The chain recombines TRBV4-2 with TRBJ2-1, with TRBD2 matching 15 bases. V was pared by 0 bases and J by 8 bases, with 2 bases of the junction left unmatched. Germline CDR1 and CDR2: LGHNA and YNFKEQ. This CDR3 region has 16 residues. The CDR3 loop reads CASSQDGTSGGYEQFF. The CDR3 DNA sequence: TGTGCCAGCAGCCAAGATGGGACTAGCGGGGGGTATGAGCAGTTCTTC.

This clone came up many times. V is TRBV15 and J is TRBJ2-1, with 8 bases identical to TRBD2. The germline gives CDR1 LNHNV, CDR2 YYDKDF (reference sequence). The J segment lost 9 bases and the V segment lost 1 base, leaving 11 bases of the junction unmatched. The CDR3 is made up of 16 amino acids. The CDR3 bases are TGTGCCACCAGCAGAGGATCGGGGGGGTTGGCAATTGAGCAGTTCTTC. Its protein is CATSRGSGGLAIEQFF. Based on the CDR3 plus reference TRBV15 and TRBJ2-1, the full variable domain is DAMVIQNPRYQVTQFGKPVTLSCSQTLNHNVMYWYQQKSSQAPKLLFHYYDKDFNNEADTPDNFQSRRPNTSFCFLDIRSPGLGDTAMYLCATSRGSGGLAIEQFFGPGTRLTVL.